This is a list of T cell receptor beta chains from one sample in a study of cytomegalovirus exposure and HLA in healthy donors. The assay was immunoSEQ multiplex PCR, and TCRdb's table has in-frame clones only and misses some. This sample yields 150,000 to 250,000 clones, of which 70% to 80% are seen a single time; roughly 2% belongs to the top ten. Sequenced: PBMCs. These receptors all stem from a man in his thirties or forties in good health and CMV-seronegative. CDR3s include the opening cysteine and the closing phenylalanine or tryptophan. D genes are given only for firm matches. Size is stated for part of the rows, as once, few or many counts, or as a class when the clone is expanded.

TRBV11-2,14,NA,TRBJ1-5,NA,CASSLRGSNQPQHF,TGTGCCAGCAGCTTAAGGGGGAGCAATCAGCCCCAGCATTTT
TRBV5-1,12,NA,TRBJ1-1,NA,CASSLTGVEAFF,TGCGCCAGCAGCTTGACGGGGGTTGAAGCTTTCTTT
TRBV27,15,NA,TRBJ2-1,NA,CASTNRISTYNEQFF,TGTGCCAGCACGAATAGGATTTCGACATACAATGAGCAGTTCTTC
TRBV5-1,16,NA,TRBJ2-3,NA,CASSAIVVQGTDTQYF,TGCGCCAGCAGCGCCATTGTGGTGCAGGGAACAGATACGCAGTATTTT
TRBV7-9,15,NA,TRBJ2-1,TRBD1,CASSLAQGGYNEQFF,TGTGCCAGCAGCTTAGCACAGGGGGGTTACAATGAGCAGTTCTTC
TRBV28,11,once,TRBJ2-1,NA,CASRRDNEQFF,TGTGCCAGCAGGAGGGACAATGAGCAGTTCTTC
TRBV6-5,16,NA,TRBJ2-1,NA,CASSSARGSSYNEQFF,TGTGCCAGCAGTTCAGCCAGGGGTAGCTCCTACAATGAGCAGTTCTTC
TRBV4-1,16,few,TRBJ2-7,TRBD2,CASSHNPGLVLYEQYF,TGCGCCAGCAGCCATAACCCGGGACTAGTCCTTTACGAGCAGTACTTC
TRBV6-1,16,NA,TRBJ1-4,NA,CASSENARTTNEKLFF,TGTGCCAGCAGTGAAAACGCCAGAACAACTAATGAAAAACTGTTTTTT
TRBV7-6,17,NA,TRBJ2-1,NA,CASSLYSAVSPYNEQFF,TGTGCCAGCAGCTTATATAGCGCGGTCTCCCCCTACAATGAGCAGTTCTTC
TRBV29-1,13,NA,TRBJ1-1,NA,CSVERGQVTEAFF,TGCAGCGTTGAAAGAGGGCAGGTCACTGAAGCTTTCTTT
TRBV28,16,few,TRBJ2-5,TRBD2,CASSLWLAGNQETQYF,TGTGCCAGCAGTTTATGGCTAGCGGGGAACCAAGAGACCCAGTACTTC
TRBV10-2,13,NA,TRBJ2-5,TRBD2,CALQGLASETQYF,TGCGCCTTACAGGGACTAGCGTCGGAGACCCAGTACTTC
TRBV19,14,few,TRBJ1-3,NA,CATEGVSSGNTIYF,TGTGCCACTGAGGGCGTAAGCTCTGGAAACACCATATATTTT
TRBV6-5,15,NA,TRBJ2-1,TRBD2,CASSYRATSGNEQFF,TGTGCCAGCAGTTACCGAGCGACTAGCGGGAATGAGCAGTTCTTC
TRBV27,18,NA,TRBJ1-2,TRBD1,CASTPRVWGQGVHYGYTF,TGTGCCAGCACCCCCCGGGTATGGGGACAGGGGGTTCACTATGGCTACACCTTC
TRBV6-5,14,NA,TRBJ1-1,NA,CASSYSISGAEAFF,TGTGCCAGCAGTTACTCGATCTCCGGAGCTGAAGCTTTCTTT
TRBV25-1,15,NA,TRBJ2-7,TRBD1,CASSAGQGSSYEQYF,TGTGCCAGCAGTGCCGGACAGGGTTCCTCCTACGAGCAGTACTTC
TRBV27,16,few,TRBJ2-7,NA,CASSGRFSGSSYEQYF,TGTGCCAGCAGTGGACGGTTTAGCGGTTCCTCCTACGAGCAGTACTTC
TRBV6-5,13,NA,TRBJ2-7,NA,CASSAGRVREQYF,TGTGCCAGCAGTGCCGGGAGAGTTCGTGAGCAGTACTTC
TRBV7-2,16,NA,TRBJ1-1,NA,CASSFRVGAMNTEAFF,TGTGCCAGCAGCTTCAGGGTTGGGGCGATGAACACTGAAGCTTTCTTT
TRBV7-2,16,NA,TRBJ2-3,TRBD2,CASSPLGGRGTDTQYF,TGTGCCAGCAGCCCCTTGGGGGGGAGAGGCACAGATACGCAGTATTTT
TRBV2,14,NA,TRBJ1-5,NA,CASSDKLSNQPQHF,TGTGCCAGCAGTGATAAGCTCAGCAATCAGCCCCAGCATTTT
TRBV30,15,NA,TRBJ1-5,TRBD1,CAWSRGQYLNQPQHF,TGTGCCTGGAGTAGGGGACAGTACCTAAATCAGCCCCAGCATTTT
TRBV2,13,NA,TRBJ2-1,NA,CASSGQGMREQFF,TGTGCCAGCAGTGGTCAGGGGATGCGGGAGCAGTTCTTC